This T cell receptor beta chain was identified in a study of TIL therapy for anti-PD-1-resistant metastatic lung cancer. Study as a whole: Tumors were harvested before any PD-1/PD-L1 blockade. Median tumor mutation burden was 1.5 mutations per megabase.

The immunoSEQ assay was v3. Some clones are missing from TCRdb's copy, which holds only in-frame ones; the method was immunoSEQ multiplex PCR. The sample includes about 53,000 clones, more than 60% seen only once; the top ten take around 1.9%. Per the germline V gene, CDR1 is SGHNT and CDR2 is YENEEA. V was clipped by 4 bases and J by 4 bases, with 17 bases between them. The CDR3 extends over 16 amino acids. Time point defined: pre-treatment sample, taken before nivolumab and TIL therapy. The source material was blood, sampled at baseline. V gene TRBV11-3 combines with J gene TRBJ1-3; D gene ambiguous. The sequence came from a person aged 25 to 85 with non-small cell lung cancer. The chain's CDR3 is CASSWMSVGRGNTIYF. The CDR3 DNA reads TGTGCCAGCAGCTGGATGAGCGTGGGGAGAGGAAACACCATATATTTT.